This T cell receptor beta chain was found in a study of T cells in women clearing cervical HPV infection. With regard to this clone: The antigen is undetermined. The CDR3 end is not reached by the read, which stops 3 residues before it; the germline J gene fills it in.

The repertoire was sequenced with immunoSEQ multiplex PCR; TCRdb's copy has only in-frame clones and lacks some. This sample's table has around 19,000 clones. Study findings and constraints: CIN3+ cases had significantly higher TCR repertoire richness than controls, but evenness did not differ. Unknown T-cell numbers per sample may underlie the richness differences.

CDR3 size: 16 residues. In germline, CDR1 is SGHVS, CDR2 FQNEAQ. The TCR originated in a woman aged 18 to 69 with a cervical HPV16 infection that either progressed to CIN3+ or cleared (not recorded which). Sequencing input: blood buffy coat. This rearrangement joins TRBV7-8 to TRBJ2-2; D is possibly TRBD1 (5 bases). Partial CDR3 DNA: TGTGCCAGCAGCTATCAGGGTGGAGAAGGTAATTCACCG. Protein product: CASSYQGGEGNSP. The whole CDR3 region reads CASSYQGGEGNSPLFF. The variable domain in full, with the rest retrieved from reference TRBV7-8 and TRBJ2-2, is GAGVSQSPRYKVAKRGQDVALRCDPISGHVSLFWYQQALGQGPEFLTYFQNEAQLDKSGLPSDRFFAERPEGSVSTLKIQRTQQEDSAVYLCASSYQGGEGNSPLFFGEGSRLTVL.